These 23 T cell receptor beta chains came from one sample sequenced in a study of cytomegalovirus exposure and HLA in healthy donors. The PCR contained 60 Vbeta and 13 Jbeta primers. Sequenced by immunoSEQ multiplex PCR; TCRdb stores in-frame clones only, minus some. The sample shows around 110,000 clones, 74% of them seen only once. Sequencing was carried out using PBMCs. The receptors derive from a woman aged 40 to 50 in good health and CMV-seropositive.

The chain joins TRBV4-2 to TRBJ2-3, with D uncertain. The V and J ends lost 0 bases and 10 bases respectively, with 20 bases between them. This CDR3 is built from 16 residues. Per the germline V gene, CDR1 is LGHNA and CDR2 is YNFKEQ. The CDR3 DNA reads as TGTGCCAGCAGCCAAGATCGTGGAACTGTGGGCACCGCGCAGTATTTT. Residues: CASSQDRGTVGTAQYF.

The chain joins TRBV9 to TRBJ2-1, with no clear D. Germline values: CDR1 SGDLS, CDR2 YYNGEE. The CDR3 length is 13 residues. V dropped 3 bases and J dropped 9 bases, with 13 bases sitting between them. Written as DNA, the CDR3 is TGTGCCAGCAGCGCAAACATGGCTTCTGAGCAGTTCTTC. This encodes CASSANMASEQFF.

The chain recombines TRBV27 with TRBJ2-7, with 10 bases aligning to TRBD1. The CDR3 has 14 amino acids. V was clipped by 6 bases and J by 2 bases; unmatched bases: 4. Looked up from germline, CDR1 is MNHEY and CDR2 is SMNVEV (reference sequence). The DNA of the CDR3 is TGTGCCAGCAGACCCGGGACAGGGGCCTACGAGCAGTACTTC. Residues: CASRPGTGAYEQYF.

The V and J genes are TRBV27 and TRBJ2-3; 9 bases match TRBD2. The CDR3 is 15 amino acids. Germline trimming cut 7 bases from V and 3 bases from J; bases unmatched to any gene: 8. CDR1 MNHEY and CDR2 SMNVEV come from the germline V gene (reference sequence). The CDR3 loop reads CASTLAGRRTDTQYF. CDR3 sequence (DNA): TGTGCCAGCACCCTAGCGGGACGACGGACAGATACGCAGTATTTT.

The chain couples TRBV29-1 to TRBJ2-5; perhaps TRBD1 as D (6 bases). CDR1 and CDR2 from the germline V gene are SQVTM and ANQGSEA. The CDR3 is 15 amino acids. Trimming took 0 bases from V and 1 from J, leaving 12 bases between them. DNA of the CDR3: TGCAGCGTTGAAGAGGTCGGGACAACCCAAGAGACCCAGTACTTC. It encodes CSVEEVGTTQETQYF.

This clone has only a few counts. CDR3 nucleotides: TGTGCCAGCAGCTTAGTCAGGGGCCAGGGGACTAATGAAAAACTGTTTTTT. Protein product: CASSLVRGQGTNEKLFF. V and J are TRBV7-2 and TRBJ1-4, with D maybe TRBD1 (6 bases). Germline CDR1 is SGHTA and CDR2 is FQGNSA. This CDR3 is 17 amino acids long. V was clipped by 1 base and J by 2 bases, with 14 bases between them. Complete variable domain (other parts from reference TRBV7-2 and TRBJ1-4): GAGVSQSPSNKVTEKGKDVELRCDPISGHTALYWYRQSLGQGLEFLIYFQGNSAPDKSGLPSDRFSAERTGGSVSTLTIQRTQQEDSAVYLCASSLVRGQGTNEKLFFGSGTQLSVL.

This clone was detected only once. The CDR3 DNA reads as TGCGCCAGCAGCGCCCGGACAGTCACCGGGGAGCTGTTTTTT. This gives the protein CASSARTVTGELFF. This sequence joins TRBV4-3 and TRBJ2-2, with TRBD1 as a possible D gene (6 bases). CDR3 length equals 14 residues. Germline CDR1 reads LGHNA; CDR2 reads YSLEER. Deletions cut 5 bases from V and 4 bases from J, with 11 bases between.

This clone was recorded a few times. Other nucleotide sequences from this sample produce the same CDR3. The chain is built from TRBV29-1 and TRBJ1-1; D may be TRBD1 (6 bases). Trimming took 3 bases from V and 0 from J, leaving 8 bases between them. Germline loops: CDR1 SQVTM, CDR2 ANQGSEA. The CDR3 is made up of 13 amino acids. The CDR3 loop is CSVEGTLNTEAFF. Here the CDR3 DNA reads TGCAGCGTTGAGGGGACACTGAACACTGAAGCTTTCTTT.

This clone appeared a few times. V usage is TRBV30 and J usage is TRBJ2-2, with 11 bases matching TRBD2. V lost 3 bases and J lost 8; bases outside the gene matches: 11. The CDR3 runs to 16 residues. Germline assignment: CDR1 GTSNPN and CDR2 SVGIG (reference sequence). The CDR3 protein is CAWREETSGEIGELFF. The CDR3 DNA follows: TGTGCCTGGAGAGAAGAGACTAGCGGGGAGATAGGGGAGCTGTTTTTT.

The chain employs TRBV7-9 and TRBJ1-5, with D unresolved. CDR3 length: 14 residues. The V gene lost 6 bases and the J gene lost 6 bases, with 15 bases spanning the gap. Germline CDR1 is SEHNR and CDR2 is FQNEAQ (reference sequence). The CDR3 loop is CASRVGGLSQPQHF. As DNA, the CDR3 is TGTGCCAGCAGGGTCGGAGGGCTTAGTCAGCCCCAGCATTTT.

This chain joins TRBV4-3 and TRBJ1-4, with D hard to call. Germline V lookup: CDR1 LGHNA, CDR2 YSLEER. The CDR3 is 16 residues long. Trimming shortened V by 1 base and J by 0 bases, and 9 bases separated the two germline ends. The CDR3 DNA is TGCGCCAGCAGCCAAGCTTCGAGTGCAACTAATGAAAAACTGTTTTTT. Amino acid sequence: CASSQASSATNEKLFF.

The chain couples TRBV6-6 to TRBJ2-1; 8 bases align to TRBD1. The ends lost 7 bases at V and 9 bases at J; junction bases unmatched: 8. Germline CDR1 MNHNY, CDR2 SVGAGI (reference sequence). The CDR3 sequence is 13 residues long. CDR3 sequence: CASKQNQGAEQFF. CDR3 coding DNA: TGTGCCAGCAAGCAGAACCAGGGGGCTGAGCAGTTCTTC.

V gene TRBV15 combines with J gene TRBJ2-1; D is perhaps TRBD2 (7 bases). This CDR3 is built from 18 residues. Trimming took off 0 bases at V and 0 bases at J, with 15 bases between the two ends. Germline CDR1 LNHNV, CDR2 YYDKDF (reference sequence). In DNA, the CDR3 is TGTGCCACCAGCAGAGATCCCGGGGGGCGTAGCTCCTACAATGAGCAGTTCTTC. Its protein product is CATSRDPGGRSSYNEQFF.

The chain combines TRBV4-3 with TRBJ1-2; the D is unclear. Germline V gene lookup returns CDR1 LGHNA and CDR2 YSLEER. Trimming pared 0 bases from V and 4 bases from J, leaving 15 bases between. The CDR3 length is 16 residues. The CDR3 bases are TGCGCCAGCAGCCAAGATCGACGACGGGGATTCTATGGCTACACCTTC. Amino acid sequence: CASSQDRRRGFYGYTF.

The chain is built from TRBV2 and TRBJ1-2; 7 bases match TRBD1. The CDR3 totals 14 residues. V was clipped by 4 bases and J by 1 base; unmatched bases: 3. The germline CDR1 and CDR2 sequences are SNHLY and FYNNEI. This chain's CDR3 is CASSAGQYNYGYTF. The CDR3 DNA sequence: TGTGCCAGCAGTGCGGGACAGTATAACTATGGCTACACCTTC. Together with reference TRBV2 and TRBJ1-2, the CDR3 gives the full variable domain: EPEVTQTPSHQVTQMGQEVILRCVPISNHLYFYWYRQILGQKVEFLVSFYNNEISEKSEIFDDQFSVERPDGSNFTLKIRSTKLEDSAMYFCASSAGQYNYGYTFGSGTRLTVV.

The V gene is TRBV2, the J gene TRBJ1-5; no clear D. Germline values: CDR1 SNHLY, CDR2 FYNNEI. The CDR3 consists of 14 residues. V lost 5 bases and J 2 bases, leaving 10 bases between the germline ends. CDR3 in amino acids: CASSPNSGNQPQHF. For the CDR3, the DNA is TGTGCCAGCAGTCCAAACAGTGGCAATCAGCCCCAGCATTTT. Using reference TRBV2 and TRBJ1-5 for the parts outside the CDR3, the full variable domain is EPEVTQTPSHQVTQMGQEVILRCVPISNHLYFYWYRQILGQKVEFLVSFYNNEISEKSEIFDDQFSVERPDGSNFTLKIRSTKLEDSAMYFCASSPNSGNQPQHFGDGTRLSIL.

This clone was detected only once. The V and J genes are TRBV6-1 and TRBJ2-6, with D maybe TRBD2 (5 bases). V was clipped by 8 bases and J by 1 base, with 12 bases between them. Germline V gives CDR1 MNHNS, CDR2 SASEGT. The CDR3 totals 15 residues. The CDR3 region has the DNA TGTGCCAGCGAGGCCGGGGTTTCTGGGGCCAACGTCCTGACTTTC. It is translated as CASEAGVSGANVLTF.

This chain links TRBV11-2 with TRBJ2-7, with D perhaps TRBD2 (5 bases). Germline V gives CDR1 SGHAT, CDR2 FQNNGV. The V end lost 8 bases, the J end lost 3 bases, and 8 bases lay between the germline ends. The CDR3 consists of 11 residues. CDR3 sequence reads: CASRGIYEQYF. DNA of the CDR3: TGTGCCAGCCGAGGGATCTACGAGCAGTACTTC. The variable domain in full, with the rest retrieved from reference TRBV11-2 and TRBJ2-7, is EAGVAQSPRYKIIEKRQSVAFWCNPISGHATLYWYQQILGQGPKLLIQFQNNGVVDDSQLPKDRFSAERLKGVDSTLKIQPAKLEDSAVYLCASRGIYEQYFGPGTRLTVT.

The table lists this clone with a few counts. The CDR3 spells CASSFSTSGQETQYF. CDR3 bases: TGCGCCAGCAGCTTTTCGACTAGCGGGCAAGAGACCCAGTACTTC. V is TRBV5-1 and J is TRBJ2-5, with 10 bases matching TRBD2. This CDR3 spans 15 amino acids. The germline CDR1 and CDR2 sequences are SGHRS and YFSETQ. V shed 2 bases and J 2 bases; nucleotides not matched to a gene: 3. Drawing the rest from reference TRBV5-1 and TRBJ2-5, the complete variable domain is KAGVTQTPRYLIKTRGQQVTLSCSPISGHRSVSWYQQTPGQGLQFLFEYFSETQRNKGNFPGRFSGRQFSNSRSEMNVSTLELGDSALYLCASSFSTSGQETQYFGPGTRLLVL.

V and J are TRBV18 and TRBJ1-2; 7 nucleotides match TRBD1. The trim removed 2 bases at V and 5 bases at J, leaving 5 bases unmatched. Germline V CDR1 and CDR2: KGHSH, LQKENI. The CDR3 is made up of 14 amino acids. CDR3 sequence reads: CASSPGQAVYGYTF. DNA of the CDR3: TGTGCCAGCTCACCAGGACAGGCGGTTTATGGCTACACCTTC.

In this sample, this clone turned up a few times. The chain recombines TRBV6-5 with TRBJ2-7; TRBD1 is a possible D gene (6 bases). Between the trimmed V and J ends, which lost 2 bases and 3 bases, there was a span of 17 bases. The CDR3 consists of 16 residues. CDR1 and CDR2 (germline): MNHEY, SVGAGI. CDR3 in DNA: TGTGCCAGCAGTTACCGCCGGACAGCGAAGAACTACGAGCAGTACTTC. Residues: CASSYRRTAKNYEQYF.

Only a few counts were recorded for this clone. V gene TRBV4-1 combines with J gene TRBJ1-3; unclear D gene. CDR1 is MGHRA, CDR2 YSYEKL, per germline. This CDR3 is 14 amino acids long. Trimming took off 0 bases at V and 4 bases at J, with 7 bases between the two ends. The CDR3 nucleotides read TGCGCCAGCAGCCAAGATACGGGGGGAAACACCATATATTTT. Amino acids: CASSQDTGGNTIYF.

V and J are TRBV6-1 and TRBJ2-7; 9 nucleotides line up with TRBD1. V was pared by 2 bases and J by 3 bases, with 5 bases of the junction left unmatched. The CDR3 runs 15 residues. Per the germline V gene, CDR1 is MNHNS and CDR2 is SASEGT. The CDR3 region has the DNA TGTGCCAGCAGTGAACCGGTGGGACAGGGCTACGAGCAGTACTTC. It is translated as CASSEPVGQGYEQYF.